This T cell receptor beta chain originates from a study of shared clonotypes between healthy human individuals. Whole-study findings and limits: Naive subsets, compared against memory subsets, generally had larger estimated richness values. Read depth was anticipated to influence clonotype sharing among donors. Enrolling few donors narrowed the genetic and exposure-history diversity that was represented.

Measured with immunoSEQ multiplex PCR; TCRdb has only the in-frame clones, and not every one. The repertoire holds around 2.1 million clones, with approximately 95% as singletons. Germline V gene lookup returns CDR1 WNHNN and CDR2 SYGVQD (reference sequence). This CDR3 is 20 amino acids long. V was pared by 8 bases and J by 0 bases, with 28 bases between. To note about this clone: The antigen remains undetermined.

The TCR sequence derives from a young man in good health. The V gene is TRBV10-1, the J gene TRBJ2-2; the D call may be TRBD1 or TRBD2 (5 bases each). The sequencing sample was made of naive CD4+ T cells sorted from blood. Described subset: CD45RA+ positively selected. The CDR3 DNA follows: TGCGCCAGCCTTTCTCTTTCCCGTCCTAAGCAGGGAGCGAACACCGGGGAGCTGTTTTTT. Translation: CASLSLSRPKQGANTGELFF.